Presented here are 3 T cell receptor beta chains from one specimen sequenced in a study of blood T cells in healthy people across ages. PCR was performed a second time for about 6 to 11 cycles using a sample-barcoded 5' primer and a J-beta primer mix. Each CDR3 protein gets one entry after TCRdb re-called the 5' RACE reads with MiXCR. The repertoire holds around 1.5 million distinct CDR3 sequences, with approximately 59% as singletons. Sequenced input: blood. The origin of the receptors is a man aged 18 to 35 in good health.

V is TRBV28 and J is TRBJ2-1; 7 bases are a match to TRBD1. The CDR3 sequence is 14 residues long. The V gene's germline CDR1 is MDHEN and CDR2 SYDVKM. J gave up 5 bases and V 3 bases, and 4 bases lay outside the gene matches. In nucleotides, the CDR3 is TGTGCCAGCAGTTTTCGGGGACAGAACAATGAGCAGTTCTTC. As protein: CASSFRGQNNEQFF.

This clonotype was seen only once. The rearrangement joins TRBV12-3 or TRBV12-4 to TRBJ2-3, with 14 bases matching TRBD2. With 5 bases clipped from V and 5 bases from J, the junction kept 6 bases outside the gene matches. This CDR3 contains 16 residues. The CDR3 reads CASSPPGLAGVDTQYF. In DNA, the CDR3 is TGTGCCAGCAGTCCCCCGGGACTAGCGGGAGTAGATACGCAGTATTTT.

This chain uses TRBV4-3 with TRBJ2-3; 7 nucleotides line up with TRBD2. CDR1 is LGHNA, CDR2 YSLEER, per germline. The V and J ends lost 2 bases and 3 bases, in that order; junction bases with no gene match: 8. The CDR3 is made up of 16 amino acids. The CDR3 bases are TGCGCCAGCAGCCAACTCTTGAGCGGGAATACAGATACGCAGTATTTT. Its protein product is CASSQLLSGNTDTQYF.